The rows below give T cell receptor beta chains drawn from one sample of a study of human T cells and chemical hapten exposure. Each CDR3 protein gets one entry after TCRdb re-called the RACE reads with MiXCR. The sample yields approximately 41,000 distinct CDR3 sequences, 9% to 9.5% seen once. The sample here was whole blood, taken in connection with sensitization to the hapten diphenylcyclopropenone (DPC). The source of these receptors is a man aged 50 to 60 with alopecia areata. Some clones in this sample may be carry-over from other donors' samples. Both conserved end residues are part of each CDR3. D genes are given only for firm matches. Size is stated for part of the rows, as once, few or many counts, or as a class when the clone is expanded.

cdr3_aa: CASSAGQGYGYTF; cdr3_nt: TGTGCCAGCAGTGCGGGACAGGGCTATGGCTACACCTTC; cdr3_length: 13; clone_size: .; j_call: TRBJ1-2; d_call: TRBD1; v_call: TRBV28
cdr3_aa: CASSEAWGAGANVLTF; cdr3_nt: TGTGCCAGCAGTGAAGCTTGGGGAGCCGGGGCCAACGTCCTGACTTTC; cdr3_length: 16; clone_size: many; j_call: TRBJ2-6; d_call: .; v_call: TRBV6-1
cdr3_aa: CASTPWTSGYEQYF; cdr3_nt: TGTGCCAGCACTCCTTGGACTAGCGGCTACGAGCAGTACTTC; cdr3_length: 14; clone_size: few; j_call: TRBJ2-7; d_call: TRBD2; v_call: TRBV6-2/TRBV6-3
cdr3_aa: CASRNTRRGVEQFF; cdr3_nt: TGTGCCAGCAGAAACACTAGGAGGGGCGTTGAGCAGTTCTTC; cdr3_length: 14; clone_size: .; j_call: TRBJ2-1; d_call: .; v_call: TRBV28
cdr3_aa: CSAGTGTLYEQFF; cdr3_nt: TGCAGTGCTGGAACCGGGACTCTTTATGAGCAGTTCTTC; cdr3_length: 13; clone_size: many; j_call: TRBJ2-1; d_call: .; v_call: TRBV20-1
cdr3_aa: CASSSHRATEAFF; cdr3_nt: TGTGCCAGCAGCTCCCACCGGGCAACTGAAGCTTTCTTT; cdr3_length: 13; clone_size: many; j_call: TRBJ1-1; d_call: .; v_call: TRBV7-9
cdr3_aa: CAISELVGADTDTQYF; cdr3_nt: TGTGCCATCAGTGAGTTGGTGGGAGCCGACACAGATACGCAGTATTTT; cdr3_length: 16; clone_size: few; j_call: TRBJ2-3; d_call: .; v_call: TRBV10-3
cdr3_aa: CSARDLTTSGRSDNEQFF; cdr3_nt: TGCAGTGCTAGAGATCTAACTACTAGCGGGAGAAGCGACAATGAGCAGTTCTTC; cdr3_length: 18; clone_size: many; j_call: TRBJ2-1; d_call: TRBD2; v_call: TRBV20-1
cdr3_aa: CASSLVSTGANVLTF; cdr3_nt: TGTGCCAGCAGCTTAGTGTCCACCGGGGCCAACGTCCTGACTTTC; cdr3_length: 15; clone_size: few; j_call: TRBJ2-6; d_call: .; v_call: TRBV7-8
cdr3_aa: CASSLRRGQNYGYTF; cdr3_nt: TGTGCCAGCAGCTTACGCCGGGGACAGAACTATGGCTACACCTTC; cdr3_length: 15; clone_size: .; j_call: TRBJ1-2; d_call: TRBD1; v_call: TRBV7-2
cdr3_aa: CASSLGSSGVRDTQYF; cdr3_nt: TGTGCCAGCAGCTTAGGTTCTAGCGGGGTCCGGGATACGCAGTATTTT; cdr3_length: 16; clone_size: few; j_call: TRBJ2-3; d_call: TRBD2; v_call: TRBV7-9
cdr3_aa: CASSLGQVISYEQYF; cdr3_nt: TGCGCCAGCAGCCTAGGACAGGTTATCTCCTACGAGCAGTACTTC; cdr3_length: 15; clone_size: many; j_call: TRBJ2-7; d_call: TRBD1; v_call: TRBV5-1
cdr3_aa: CASSQRGTENYGYTF; cdr3_nt: TGTGCCAGCAGCCAACGAGGGACAGAGAACTATGGCTACACCTTC; cdr3_length: 15; clone_size: .; j_call: TRBJ1-2; d_call: TRBD1; v_call: TRBV3-1
cdr3_aa: CSAILREALHEQFF; cdr3_nt: TGCAGTGCTATTTTGCGGGAGGCCCTCCATGAGCAGTTCTTC; cdr3_length: 14; clone_size: few; j_call: TRBJ2-1; d_call: TRBD2; v_call: TRBV20-1
cdr3_aa: CSVEGPYEQYF; cdr3_nt: TGCAGCGTTGAAGGACCCTACGAGCAGTACTTC; cdr3_length: 11; clone_size: .; j_call: TRBJ2-7; d_call: .; v_call: TRBV29-1
cdr3_aa: CAWLPQEKFNYGYTF; cdr3_nt: TGTGCCTGGCTGCCTCAGGAAAAATTTAACTATGGCTACACCTTC; cdr3_length: 15; clone_size: few; j_call: TRBJ1-2; d_call: .; v_call: TRBV30
cdr3_aa: CSAPGTGGRDEQYF; cdr3_nt: TGCAGTGCGCCCGGGACAGGGGGCAGAGACGAGCAGTACTTC; cdr3_length: 14; clone_size: .; j_call: TRBJ2-7; d_call: TRBD1; v_call: TRBV20-1
cdr3_aa: CASSFGAGDTGELFF; cdr3_nt: TGCGCCAGCAGCTTTGGAGCGGGAGACACCGGGGAGCTGTTTTTT; cdr3_length: 15; clone_size: few; j_call: TRBJ2-2; d_call: TRBD2; v_call: TRBV5-1
cdr3_aa: CASSPGVNEQFF; cdr3_nt: TGTGCCAGCTCCCCAGGGGTCAATGAGCAGTTCTTC; cdr3_length: 12; clone_size: many; j_call: TRBJ2-1; d_call: .; v_call: TRBV18
cdr3_aa: CASSYQGRDQPQHF; cdr3_nt: TGTGCCAGCAGCTACCAGGGGCGAGATCAGCCCCAGCATTTT; cdr3_length: 14; clone_size: few; j_call: TRBJ1-5; d_call: .; v_call: TRBV6-2/TRBV6-3
cdr3_aa: CASSSSGNRYTEAFF; cdr3_nt: TGTGCCAGCAGTTCCTCGGGGAACCGCTACACTGAAGCTTTCTTT; cdr3_length: 15; clone_size: many; j_call: TRBJ1-1; d_call: .; v_call: TRBV12-3/TRBV12-4
cdr3_aa: CASSLAGQGLTYEQYF; cdr3_nt: TGTGCCAGCAGCTTAGCGGGACAGGGGCTTACCTACGAGCAGTACTTC; cdr3_length: 16; clone_size: many; j_call: TRBJ2-7; d_call: TRBD1; v_call: TRBV7-2
cdr3_aa: CASNHNGNSNQPQHF; cdr3_nt: TGTGCCAGTAATCATAACGGAAATAGCAATCAGCCCCAGCATTTT; cdr3_length: 15; clone_size: many; j_call: TRBJ1-5; d_call: .; v_call: TRBV19
cdr3_aa: CSARDPGREVYGYTF; cdr3_nt: TGCAGTGCTAGAGATCCCGGACGGGAGGTCTATGGCTACACCTTC; cdr3_length: 15; clone_size: few; j_call: TRBJ1-2; d_call: .; v_call: TRBV20-1
cdr3_aa: CSARAREGSYEQYF; cdr3_nt: TGCAGTGCTAGAGCCCGAGAGGGATCCTACGAGCAGTACTTC; cdr3_length: 14; clone_size: few; j_call: TRBJ2-7; d_call: .; v_call: TRBV20-1
cdr3_aa: CASSYSTVTDTQYF; cdr3_nt: TGTGCCAGCAGTTACTCGACAGTTACAGATACGCAGTATTTT; cdr3_length: 14; clone_size: few; j_call: TRBJ2-3; d_call: .; v_call: TRBV6-5
cdr3_aa: CAWSVQNYGYTF; cdr3_nt: TGTGCCTGGAGTGTACAGAACTATGGCTACACCTTC; cdr3_length: 12; clone_size: many; j_call: TRBJ1-2; d_call: .; v_call: TRBV30
cdr3_aa: CAISEDRDFRPQHF; cdr3_nt: TGTGCCATCAGTGAGGACAGGGATTTCCGACCCCAGCATTTT; cdr3_length: 14; clone_size: .; j_call: TRBJ1-5; d_call: TRBD1; v_call: TRBV10-3
cdr3_aa: CSVPQGRETQYF; cdr3_nt: TGCAGCGTTCCACAGGGGCGAGAGACCCAGTACTTC; cdr3_length: 12; clone_size: .; j_call: TRBJ2-5; d_call: TRBD1; v_call: TRBV29-1
cdr3_aa: CATRSSSRELFF; cdr3_nt: TGTGCCACCAGATCCTCCAGCCGGGAGCTGTTTTTT; cdr3_length: 12; clone_size: .; j_call: TRBJ2-2; d_call: .; v_call: TRBV21-1
cdr3_aa: CASSLVGLGGVYGYTF; cdr3_nt: TGTGCCAGCAGTTTAGTAGGATTGGGGGGAGTCTATGGCTACACCTTC; cdr3_length: 16; clone_size: few; j_call: TRBJ1-2; d_call: .; v_call: TRBV28
cdr3_aa: CASTLAPTDGEQYF; cdr3_nt: TGTGCCAGCACCCTCGCCCCTACGGATGGCGAGCAGTACTTC; cdr3_length: 14; clone_size: few; j_call: TRBJ2-7; d_call: .; v_call: TRBV28
cdr3_aa: CATSDGSNTGELFF; cdr3_nt: TGTGCCACCAGTGATGGTTCGAACACCGGGGAGCTGTTTTTT; cdr3_length: 14; clone_size: many; j_call: TRBJ2-2; d_call: .; v_call: TRBV24-1
cdr3_aa: CASSLKGQGWTGELFF; cdr3_nt: TGCGCCAGCAGCTTGAAGGGACAGGGATGGACCGGGGAGCTGTTTTTT; cdr3_length: 16; clone_size: many; j_call: TRBJ2-2; d_call: TRBD1; v_call: TRBV5-1
cdr3_aa: CASSQAGQIRDINQPQHF; cdr3_nt: TGCGCCAGCAGCCAAGCGGGACAAATTCGAGATATAAATCAGCCCCAGCATTTT; cdr3_length: 18; clone_size: .; j_call: TRBJ1-5; d_call: .; v_call: TRBV4-1
cdr3_aa: CASSLTHRGGSPLHF; cdr3_nt: TGTGCCAGCAGCTTAACTCACAGGGGCGGTTCACCCCTCCACTTT; cdr3_length: 15; clone_size: .; j_call: TRBJ1-6; d_call: TRBD1; v_call: TRBV28
cdr3_aa: CASLKKGNTIYF; cdr3_nt: TGTGCCAGCCTTAAAAAGGGAAACACCATATATTTT; cdr3_length: 12; clone_size: .; j_call: TRBJ1-3; d_call: .; v_call: TRBV7-9
cdr3_aa: CASSFKEMNTEAFF; cdr3_nt: TGTGCCAGCAGTTTTAAAGAAATGAACACTGAAGCTTTCTTT; cdr3_length: 14; clone_size: many; j_call: TRBJ1-1; d_call: .; v_call: TRBV12-3/TRBV12-4
cdr3_aa: CASSPDSRADTQYF; cdr3_nt: TGTGCCAGCAGCCCCGACTCCCGGGCAGATACGCAGTATTTT; cdr3_length: 14; clone_size: .; j_call: TRBJ2-3; d_call: .; v_call: TRBV7-9
cdr3_aa: CASSYRDRGTGYTF; cdr3_nt: TGTGCCAGCAGTTACCGGGACAGGGGAACTGGCTACACCTTC; cdr3_length: 14; clone_size: many; j_call: TRBJ1-2; d_call: TRBD1; v_call: TRBV6-5
cdr3_aa: CASSSTWDRGYGYTF; cdr3_nt: TGTGCCAGCAGTTCCACATGGGATCGAGGCTATGGCTACACCTTC; cdr3_length: 15; clone_size: few; j_call: TRBJ1-2; d_call: .; v_call: TRBV27
cdr3_aa: CASSLDPGPYNEQFF; cdr3_nt: TGTGCCAGCAGCTTAGACCCCGGCCCTTACAATGAGCAGTTCTTC; cdr3_length: 15; clone_size: .; j_call: TRBJ2-1; d_call: .; v_call: TRBV7-2
cdr3_aa: CASGLGMNTEAFF; cdr3_nt: TGTGCTAGTGGTTTGGGGATGAACACTGAAGCTTTCTTT; cdr3_length: 13; clone_size: .; j_call: TRBJ1-1; d_call: .; v_call: TRBV12-5
cdr3_aa: CASNGGANEKLFF; cdr3_nt: TGTGCCAGTAACGGCGGTGCTAATGAAAAACTGTTTTTT; cdr3_length: 13; clone_size: few; j_call: TRBJ1-4; d_call: .; v_call: TRBV19
cdr3_aa: CASSSSGESNQPQHF; cdr3_nt: TGCGCCAGCAGCTCTTCAGGGGAGAGCAATCAGCCCCAGCATTTT; cdr3_length: 15; clone_size: many; j_call: TRBJ1-5; d_call: .; v_call: TRBV5-1
cdr3_aa: CASSPQGAAPSYEQYF; cdr3_nt: TGTGCCAGCAGCCCCCAGGGGGCAGCCCCCTCCTACGAGCAGTACTTC; cdr3_length: 16; clone_size: .; j_call: TRBJ2-7; d_call: TRBD1; v_call: TRBV6-5
cdr3_aa: CSVEPGRTETQYF; cdr3_nt: TGCAGCGTTGAGCCTGGGCGCACGGAGACCCAGTACTTC; cdr3_length: 13; clone_size: .; j_call: TRBJ2-5; d_call: .; v_call: TRBV29-1
cdr3_aa: CASSATRTEQYF; cdr3_nt: TGTGCCAGCAGCGCGACTCGTACCGAGCAGTACTTC; cdr3_length: 12; clone_size: many; j_call: TRBJ2-7; d_call: .; v_call: TRBV12-3/TRBV12-4
cdr3_aa: CASSLARAGGWEGTDTQYF; cdr3_nt: TGTGCCAGCAGCTTAGCCCGAGCGGGAGGATGGGAGGGCACAGATACGCAGTATTTT; cdr3_length: 19; clone_size: many; j_call: TRBJ2-3; d_call: TRBD2; v_call: TRBV7-2
cdr3_aa: CATSSFGSNTEAFF; cdr3_nt: TGTGCCACCAGCAGTTTCGGATCGAACACTGAAGCTTTCTTT; cdr3_length: 14; clone_size: many; j_call: TRBJ1-1; d_call: .; v_call: TRBV15
cdr3_aa: CASSLWSDTQYF; cdr3_nt: TGTGCCAGCAGCTTATGGTCGGATACGCAGTATTTT; cdr3_length: 12; clone_size: many; j_call: TRBJ2-3; d_call: .; v_call: TRBV7-9
cdr3_aa: CASKGPGNNQPQHF; cdr3_nt: TGTGCCAGTAAAGGGCCAGGTAACAATCAGCCCCAGCATTTT; cdr3_length: 14; clone_size: .; j_call: TRBJ1-5; d_call: .; v_call: TRBV19
cdr3_aa: CASSLTSGGQETQYF; cdr3_nt: TGTGCCAGCAGCCTTACTAGCGGGGGACAAGAGACCCAGTACTTC; cdr3_length: 15; clone_size: many; j_call: TRBJ2-5; d_call: TRBD2; v_call: TRBV3-1
cdr3_aa: CSARDAAWEQYF; cdr3_nt: TGCAGTGCTAGAGATGCCGCGTGGGAGCAGTACTTC; cdr3_length: 12; clone_size: few; j_call: TRBJ2-7; d_call: .; v_call: TRBV20-1
cdr3_aa: CASSPGLAGEAKNIQYF; cdr3_nt: TGCGCCAGCAGCCCTGGACTAGCGGGAGAAGCCAAAAACATTCAGTACTTC; cdr3_length: 17; clone_size: many; j_call: TRBJ2-4; d_call: TRBD2; v_call: TRBV5-1
cdr3_aa: CASSETSGRSEQFF; cdr3_nt: TGCGCCAGCAGTGAAACTAGCGGGAGATCCGAGCAGTTCTTC; cdr3_length: 14; clone_size: many; j_call: TRBJ2-1; d_call: TRBD2; v_call: TRBV10-2
cdr3_aa: CASSSGASYGYTF; cdr3_nt: TGTGCCAGCAGTTCAGGGGCGTCTTATGGCTACACCTTC; cdr3_length: 13; clone_size: few; j_call: TRBJ1-2; d_call: .; v_call: TRBV12-3/TRBV12-4
cdr3_aa: CSVEPGPDTQYF; cdr3_nt: TGCAGCGTTGAACCCGGGCCAGATACGCAGTATTTT; cdr3_length: 12; clone_size: .; j_call: TRBJ2-3; d_call: .; v_call: TRBV29-1
cdr3_aa: CASSLDVPGQGIYQPQHF; cdr3_nt: TGTGCCAGCAGCTTAGACGTACCGGGACAGGGTATTTATCAGCCCCAGCATTTT; cdr3_length: 18; clone_size: many; j_call: TRBJ1-5; d_call: TRBD1; v_call: TRBV11-2
cdr3_aa: CASSSLSERRQYF; cdr3_nt: TGTGCCAGCAGCTCCCTTTCGGAGAGAAGGCAGTATTTT; cdr3_length: 13; clone_size: many; j_call: TRBJ2-3; d_call: .; v_call: TRBV6-2/TRBV6-3